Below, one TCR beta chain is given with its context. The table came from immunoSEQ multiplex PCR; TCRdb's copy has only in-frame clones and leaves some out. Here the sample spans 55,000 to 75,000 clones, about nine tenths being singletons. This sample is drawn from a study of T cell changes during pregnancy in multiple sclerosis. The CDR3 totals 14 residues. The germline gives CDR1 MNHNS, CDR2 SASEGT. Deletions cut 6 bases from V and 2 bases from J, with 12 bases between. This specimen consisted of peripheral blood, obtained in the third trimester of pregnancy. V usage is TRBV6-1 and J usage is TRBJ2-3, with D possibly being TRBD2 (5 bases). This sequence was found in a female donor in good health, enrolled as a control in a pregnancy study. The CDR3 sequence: CASRDLRDTDTQYF. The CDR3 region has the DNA TGTGCCAGCAGAGACCTTCGGGACACAGATACGCAGTATTTT.